This record covers a single T cell receptor beta chain. This clone was picked up one time. Its antigen is currently not known. Base qualities are missing; no much larger clone stands one base away. Ends trimmed: V by 6 bases, J by 2 bases; bases unmatched to a gene: 5. The germline V gene sets CDR1 to ENHRY and CDR2 to SYGVKD. Measured from the cysteine to the phenylalanine, the CDR3 is 14 residues long. The retained sequence is limited to the CDR3, 42 bases, with the frame set at the first base. TCR CDR3 regions were amplified from genomic DNA by multiplex PCR using the deep immunoSEQ assay. For each cell subset, the extracted genomic DNA was distributed evenly across all wells of several immunoSEQ 96-well plates, and each plate served as one replicate. For sorted subsets, each replicate PCR was loaded with about 0.2 ug genomic DNA, equivalent to 25,000 to 35,000 T cell genomes. The purified libraries were quantified using a Qubit 3.0 fluorometer, sized with a Bioanalyzer 2100, and then quantified again using the KAPA Library Quantification kit. A separate single-read 150-cycle Illumina NextSeq 550 flow cell was used to sequence each immunoSEQ 96-well plate. The study's own analysis went as follows. Because the immunoSEQ output included only junctional sequences and no quality scores, the filtering could not be the same as the filtering used for full-length reads. To assign V/J genes and CDR3, sequences were annotated using PyIR, a Python wrapper for IgBLAST v1.9, with IMGT germline references. Reads with weak V/J assignments (E-value above 1e-6), missing CDR3, stop codons, out-of-frame junctions, or ambiguous translated residues were removed. A V3J clonotype was defined by an identical inferred V gene, J gene, and CDR3 amino acid sequence. Percentage overlap between repertoires was calculated by dividing the number of shared unique clonotypes by the size of the smaller repertoire. Richness of each repertoire was evaluated using RTK rarefaction, the Chao1 estimator, and Recon v2.1 estimates of unobserved clonotypes. OLGA was used to compute generation probabilities for all TCRbeta clonotypes that the gDNA method yielded from a handful of donors. The source is immuneACCESS, and TCRdb retained only in-frame sequences with V and J called. Part of the clones is not carried over; for the studies checked, unresolved V genes explain less than half of this, and the remainder is unexplained. V and J calls and clone size are as listed in that table; D and trimming were resolved from the DNA. This sample comprises 950,000 to 1,100,000 clones, 60% to 80% of them detected only once. The ten biggest clones cover roughly 1.5% of the sample.

The data derive from a study of shared clonotypes between healthy human individuals (dated by TCRdb to 2018 to 2020). Study-level background: A couple of women and a few men aged 18 to 49 years were included in the cohort. Leukapheresis yielded between about 0.8 and 9.5 billion PBMCs per donor. Different laboratories and diverse techniques were used to prepare libraries and sequence TCR repertoires, to increase sequencing depth and limit assay-specific biases. Blood TCR repertoires of five healthy adults were deeply sequenced to estimate repertoire size and the extent of clonotype sharing between individuals. For each donor, CD4 naive and CD4 memory were each run on three plates, CD8 naive on two plates, and CD8 memory on one plate. Findings and caveats that apply to the study as a whole: When a handful of donors were compared, the shared fraction of clonotypes was roughly 5% for naive CD4, about 4% for naive CD8, about 2.4% for memory CD4, and 0.35% to 0.4% for memory CD8. The small number of donors limited the genetic and exposure-history diversity represented. Sampling was restricted to blood, and TCR repertoires in tissues likely differ from the TCR repertoires found in blood. Even with the large sequencing depth, rarefaction of the sorted-subset datasets indicated that sequencing was incomplete. Compared with non-shared clonotypes, the clonotypes found in all four sorted-subset donors had higher generation probabilities. Estimated clonotype richness was generally larger for naive than for memory subsets. Pairwise subsampling led to the expectation that sequencing depth would affect the degree of clonotype sharing among donors.

Healthy HIV-negative adults with no recently reported acute infections or vaccinations were included as donors. All donors were Caucasian adults living in Nashville, Tennessee, USA. Magnetic negative selection was used to enrich CD4+ T cells, after which naive cells were positively selected on CD45RA and the negative fraction became the memory subset. Blood was obtained by leukapheresis, after which PBMCs were separated by Ficoll-Histopaque density gradient centrifugation and cryopreserved in liquid nitrogen vapor phase. Analytical flow cytometry was used to check the purity and quantity of every magnetically sorted T cell population. Each sorted fraction had its genomic DNA isolated and then quantified by UV absorbance on a Nanodrop 2000c.

This chain joins TRBV10-3 to TRBJ2-5, and TRBD2 matches 8 of the central bases. This TCR was sampled from a man younger than 30 in good health. The specimen was memory CD4+ T cells sorted from blood. The sample's cell subset or site, from its label and the paper: CD45RA-negative fraction. The sequenced DNA: TGTGCCATCAGCCGGAGCGGGAGTCAAGAGACCCAGTACTTC. This gives the protein CAISRSGSQETQYF.